One sample yielded the 25 T cell receptor beta chains listed below, sequenced in a study of cytomegalovirus exposure and HLA in healthy donors (TCRdb year 2017). Libraries were constructed by the immunoSEQ multiplex PCR assay. The multiplex PCR relied on a mix of 60 forward primers for TCR Vbeta segments and 13 reverse primers for TCR Jbeta segments. The immuneACCESS repertoire file appears here via TCRdb, limited to in-frame rearrangements. These files lack a portion of the clones; in checked studies, under half of the deficit traces to unresolved V genes, and the cause of the others is not known. The sample data list roughly 120,000 clones, and 76% of these were observed just once. Around an eighth of the sample is held by the ten biggest clonotypes. Material: PBMCs. The receptors were sampled from a man aged 30 to 39 in good health and CMV-seropositive.

The CDR3 DNA sequence: TGTGCCAGTAGAGATCCAGGGGTAACCGGGGAGCTGTTTTTT. It translates to CASRDPGVTGELFF. The chain joins TRBV19 to TRBJ2-2; perhaps TRBD1 as D (6 bases). This CDR3 spans 14 amino acids. V shed 6 bases and J shed 5 bases, with 13 bases lying between them. Per the germline V gene, CDR1 is LNHDA and CDR2 is SQIVND (reference sequence). The whole variable domain, remainder taken from reference TRBV19 and TRBJ2-2, is DGGITQSPKYLFRKEGQNVTLSCEQNLNHDAMYWYRQDPGQGLRLIYYSQIVNDFQKGDIAEGYSVSREKKESFPLTVTSAQKNPTAFYLCASRDPGVTGELFFGEGSRLTVL.

Only a few counts were recorded for this clone. This chain joins TRBV6-5 and TRBJ2-3, with TRBD1 matching over 8 bases. The length of the CDR3 is 14 residues. Germline V gene lookup returns CDR1 MNHEY and CDR2 SVGAGI. Trimming at V came to 6 bases and at J to 3 bases, leaving 5 bases not matched to a gene. CDR3 amino acids: CASSQRTGTDTQYF. CDR3 DNA: TGTGCCAGCAGCCAGCGGACAGGGACAGATACGCAGTATTTT.

The chain links TRBV9 to TRBJ1-4, with D perhaps TRBD1 (5 bases). The V end was cut by 3 bases, the J end by 6 bases, with 15 bases between. CDR3 length: 15 residues. Looked up from germline, CDR1 is SGDLS and CDR2 is YYNGEE. The CDR3 nucleotides are TGTGCCAGCAGCGCTGGGGGGGGGAGGGATGAAAAACTGTTTTTT. Its translation is CASSAGGGRDEKLFF.

The V gene is TRBV5-1, the J gene TRBJ2-2; D call uncertain. The ends were cut back, 2 bases at V and 0 bases at J, with 14 bases in the middle. CDR1 is SGHRS and CDR2 is YFSETQ in the germline V gene. The CDR3 has 17 residues. This CDR3 reads CASSLSAGHANTGELFF. The CDR3 region has the DNA TGCGCCAGCAGCTTAAGTGCAGGCCACGCGAACACCGGGGAGCTGTTTTTT.

The gene calls are TRBV6-1 and TRBJ1-1; TRBD1 matches at 9 bases. Germline V gene lookup returns CDR1 MNHNS and CDR2 SASEGT. CDR3 length: 15 residues. Trimming took 3 bases from V and 2 from J; bases not matched to a gene: 4. In nucleotides, the CDR3 is TGTGCCAGCAGTGACCTGACAGGGGGTAACACTGAAGCTTTCTTT. It yields the protein CASSDLTGGNTEAFF.

In DNA form, the CDR3 reads TGTGCCAGCAGCTTGGAGACAGGGGGCTCCGGAAACACCATATATTTT. It yields the protein CASSLETGGSGNTIYF. The rearrangement uses TRBV7-6 and TRBJ1-3, with 10 bases matching TRBD1. Germline CDR1 is SGHVS and CDR2 is FNYEAQ. There are 16 residues in the CDR3. J gave up 4 bases and V 3 bases, and 6 bases lay outside the gene matches.

The chain employs TRBV7-2 and TRBJ2-1, with D tentatively TRBD2 (7 bases). Germline lookup yields CDR1 SGHTA and CDR2 FQGNSA. V lost 0 bases to trimming and J lost 11 bases, with 23 bases between them. The CDR3 sequence is 17 residues long. The CDR3 loop reads CASSLAELGALAGKQFF. CDR3 in DNA: TGTGCCAGCAGCTTAGCCGAACTGGGGGCATTAGCGGGCAAGCAGTTCTTC.

The chain couples TRBV6-6 to TRBJ2-7, with D perhaps matching TRBD2 (5 bases). The CDR3 has 14 amino acids. From germline, CDR1 is MNHNY and CDR2 SVGAGI (reference sequence). V was trimmed by 4 bases and J by 3 bases, leaving 13 bases between them. This CDR3 is CASSFGLAGYEQYF. CDR3 bases: TGTGCCAGCAGTTTCGGACTGGCCGGCTACGAGCAGTACTTC.

This sequence joins TRBV5-6 and TRBJ2-3; TRBD2 aligns across 12 bases. This CDR3 comprises 17 residues. V lost 3 bases and J lost 2; bases outside the gene matches: 7. Germline V gene lookup returns CDR1 SGHDT and CDR2 YYEEEE. The CDR3 DNA is TGTGCCAGCAGCTCCGAACTAGCGGGGGGCCCCACAGATACGCAGTATTTT. As protein: CASSSELAGGPTDTQYF. The full variable domain, in which reference TRBV5-6 and TRBJ2-3 provide the parts outside the CDR3, is DAGVTQSPTHLIKTRGQQVTLRCSPKSGHDTVSWYQQALGQGPQFIFQYYEEEERQRGNFPDRFSGHQFPNYSSELNVNALLLGDSALYLCASSSELAGGPTDTQYFGPGTRLTVL.

J is TRBJ2-3 and V is TRBV5-1, with TRBD2 matching 9 bases. The CDR3 covers 16 residues. Germline V gene data show CDR1 as SGHRS and CDR2 as YFSETQ. The V segment lost 4 bases and the J segment 1 base; nucleotides outside the gene matches: 7. Here the CDR3 reads CASSLGSGGRTDTQYF. The CDR3 bases are TGCGCCAGCAGCCTTGGTAGCGGGGGCCGCACAGATACGCAGTATTTT.

V usage is TRBV4-1 and J usage is TRBJ2-7; perhaps TRBD1 as D (6 bases). The CDR3 consists of 16 residues. Germline CDR1 reads MGHRA; CDR2 reads YSYEKL. Trimming took 2 bases from V and 1 from J, leaving 15 bases between them. The chain's CDR3 is CASSQTDRTPSYEQYF. CDR3 DNA: TGCGCCAGCAGCCAAACCGACAGGACGCCTTCCTACGAGCAGTACTTC.

This clone has just one count. The CDR3 is CASSFGTRPPEQFF. CDR3 nucleotides: TGTGCCAGCAGCTTCGGAACTAGACCTCCTGAGCAGTTCTTC. V gene TRBV5-6 combines with J gene TRBJ2-1; maybe TRBD2 (5 bases). There are 14 residues in the CDR3. V was clipped by 2 bases and J by 9 bases, with 15 bases between them. Germline-derived CDR1 and CDR2 are SGHDT and YYEEEE.

The chain recombines TRBV7-2 with TRBJ1-6; TRBD1 aligns across 7 bases. This CDR3 is 16 amino acids long. V was pared by 4 bases and J by 5 bases, with 8 bases of the junction left unmatched. Germline V gene lookup returns CDR1 SGHTA and CDR2 FQGNSA. The CDR3 reads CASSSPGQRHNSPLHF. For the CDR3, the DNA is TGTGCCAGCAGCTCCCCGGGACAGCGGCATAATTCACCCCTCCACTTT. The whole variable domain, filled in from reference TRBV7-2 and TRBJ1-6, reads GAGVSQSPSNKVTEKGKDVELRCDPISGHTALYWYRQSLGQGLEFLIYFQGNSAPDKSGLPSDRFSAERTGGSVSTLTIQRTQQEDSAVYLCASSSPGQRHNSPLHFGNGTRLTVT.

The chain couples TRBV4-2 to TRBJ2-7, with TRBD2 matching over 9 bases. This CDR3 is 15 amino acids long. V lost 0 bases and J lost 7; bases outside the gene matches: 7. Germline V CDR1 and CDR2: LGHNA, YNFKEQ. The CDR3 region has the DNA TGTGCCAGCAGCCAAGATCGAACTAGCGGGTGGGAGCAGTACTTC. Amino acids: CASSQDRTSGWEQYF.

This clone was seen only once. The CDR3 sequence: CASSQLAGYTDTQYF. In nucleotides, the CDR3 is TGTGCCAGCAGCCAGCTAGCGGGGTACACAGATACGCAGTATTTT. This chain connects TRBV7-9 to TRBJ2-3, with 9 positions matching TRBD2. CDR1 and CDR2 from the germline V gene are SEHNR and FQNEAQ (reference sequence). V was pared by 5 bases and J by 2 bases, with 5 bases of the junction left unmatched. The CDR3 runs 15 residues.

This chain links TRBV13 with TRBJ1-6, with D unresolved. The CDR3 spans 18 residues. CDR1 is PRHDT and CDR2 is FYEKMQ in the germline V gene (reference sequence). The V gene lost 4 bases and the J gene lost 0 bases, with 16 bases spanning the gap. The DNA of the CDR3 is TGTGCCAGCAGCTACCGGGGTTCCTACAGCTCCTATAATTCACCCCTCCACTTT. It specifies CASSYRGSYSSYNSPLHF.

The chain carries TRBV5-1 and TRBJ2-3; D is ambiguous. The CDR3 runs to 15 residues. V dropped 1 base and J dropped 1 base, with 10 bases sitting between them. Germline CDR1 reads SGHRS; CDR2 reads YFSETQ. The CDR3 region has the DNA TGCGCCAGCAGCTTGAGAAGACTGCGCACAGATACGCAGTATTTT. It codes for CASSLRRLRTDTQYF.

The chain employs TRBV11-2 and TRBJ2-7; tentative D call: TRBD2 (6 bases). Germline values: CDR1 SGHAT, CDR2 FQNNGV. This CDR3 is built from 16 residues. The V end lost 8 bases, the J end lost 1 base, and 21 bases lay between the germline ends. The CDR3 is CASVRVGGVRSYEQYF. The CDR3 DNA reads as TGTGCCAGCGTACGCGTGGGGGGTGTACGGTCCTACGAGCAGTACTTC.

The CDR3 region has the DNA TGTGCCAGCAGTGCCGGGACAGGCGGCTCCTACGAGCAGTACTTC. The encoded protein is CASSAGTGGSYEQYF. V and J are TRBV2 and TRBJ2-7; 8 bases match TRBD1. The V segment lost 4 bases and the J segment 0 bases; nucleotides outside the gene matches: 5. CDR1 is SNHLY and CDR2 is FYNNEI in the germline V gene. CDR3 length: 15 amino acids.

This clone showed up just once. The rearrangement uses TRBV2 and TRBJ2-7, with 11 nucleotides matching TRBD1. The CDR3 runs 14 residues. Per the germline V gene, CDR1 is SNHLY and CDR2 is FYNNEI. V gave up 7 bases and J gave up 4 bases; unmatched junction bases: 6. Here the CDR3 DNA reads TGTGCCAGCATTCCCGGACAGGGGGCGTACGAGCAGTACTTC. Its translation is CASIPGQGAYEQYF.

The chain employs TRBV7-9 and TRBJ1-2; D possibly corresponds to TRBD1 (6 bases). V shed 4 bases and J shed 3 bases, with 15 bases lying between them. The CDR3 runs to 15 residues. Germline V lookup: CDR1 SEHNR, CDR2 FQNEAQ (reference sequence). This chain's CDR3 is CASSSPPQGHYGYTF. DNA for the CDR3: TGTGCCAGCAGCTCCCCTCCACAGGGACACTATGGCTACACCTTC.

The rearrangement joins TRBV30 to TRBJ1-5; a weak D match, TRBD1 (5 bases). Trimming cost V 0 bases and J 4 bases, with 10 bases left between them. The CDR3 loop spans 14 amino acids. Germline CDR1 GTSNPN, CDR2 SVGIG (reference sequence). Written as DNA, the CDR3 is TGTGCCTGGAGTGTGGGGGGAGGGAATCAGCCCCAGCATTTT. This translates into CAWSVGGGNQPQHF. Drawing the rest from reference TRBV30 and TRBJ1-5, the complete variable domain is SQTIHQWPATLVQPVGSPLSLECTVEGTSNPNLYWYRQAAGRGLQLLFYSVGIGQISSEVPQNLSASRPQDRQFILSSKKLLLSDSGFYLCAWSVGGGNQPQHFGDGTRLSIL.

The chain uses TRBV19 and TRBJ1-6; D uncertain. CDR1 is LNHDA, CDR2 SQIVND, per germline (reference sequence). V lost 7 bases to trimming and J lost 7 bases, with 11 bases between them. This CDR3 region has 13 residues. The CDR3 DNA sequence: TGTGCCAGTACCCTATCGGTAAATTCACCCCTCCACTTT. Amino acids: CASTLSVNSPLHF.

DNA of the CDR3: TGCGCCAGCAGCTTGCTCAGGGATGGCTACACCTTC. Translation gives CASSLLRDGYTF. This sequence joins TRBV5-1 and TRBJ1-2, with D possibly matching TRBD1 (5 bases). V was shortened by 1 base and J by 6 bases, with 7 bases between the two germline ends. This CDR3 region has 12 residues. CDR1 and CDR2 (germline): SGHRS, YFSETQ.

The rearrangement links TRBV5-4 to TRBJ2-7; a possible D gene is TRBD2 (6 bases). CDR3 size: 12 residues. From germline, CDR1 is SGHNT and CDR2 YYREEE (reference sequence). V lost 10 bases and J lost 2, with 13 bases in between. CDR3 sequence (DNA): TGTGCCTGGGGGGACCTTACCTACGAGCAGTACTTC. Translation gives CAWGDLTYEQYF.